This entry describes one T cell receptor (beta chain). These data belong to a study of blood T cell repertoires in COVID-19. Study details: PBMCs, B-cell-depleted T cells, or T cells were the source of the cDNA or gDNA that made up the material.

Original handling: Amplification of reference gene primers was used by the study to estimate nucleated cell counts. Data came from immunoSEQ multiplex PCR; TCRdb stores just in-frame clones and leaves some out. V, J and clone size reflect that table, while D and trimming were determined from the DNA. There are 80,000 or so clones in the sample; around 80% occur only once, and roughly 7.4% lies in the top ten. The CDR3 extends over 15 amino acids. V shed 4 bases and J 9 bases; nucleotides not matched to a gene: 11. The germline V gene has CDR1 SGHRS and CDR2 YFSETQ. The sequence was collected from a human donor in a cohort sampled during active COVID-19. The sequenced sample consisted of peripheral blood. The rearrangement uses TRBV5-1 and TRBJ2-7; the match to TRBD1 covers 12 bases. CDR3 sequence: CASSLGTGGVSGQYF. The DNA of the CDR3 is TGCGCCAGCAGCCTGGGGACAGGGGGCGTTTCTGGGCAGTACTTC.